The 16 T cell receptor beta chains reported below all come from one sample, sequenced in a study. One entry per CDR3 protein results from TCRdb running MiXCR on the RT-PCR reads. The data hold about 680,000 distinct CDR3 sequences, with 14% observed a single time. The material sequenced was memory CD4+ T cells from blood. The receptors derive from a female donor in good health, serving as a healthy control.

Ten or more counts support this clonotype. The V gene is TRBV7-3, the J gene TRBJ2-5, with 10 bases lining up with TRBD1. The CDR3 runs to 15 residues. Looked up from germline, CDR1 is SGHTA and CDR2 is FQGTGA. V dropped 2 bases and J dropped 5; count of bases not matched to a gene: 5. The CDR3 coding sequence is TGTGCCAGCAGCTTAGGGACAGGGGATAGCGAGACCCAGTACTTC. This sequence encodes CASSLGTGDSETQYF. The whole variable domain, filled in from reference TRBV7-3 and TRBJ2-5, reads GAGVSQTPSNKVTEKGKYVELRCDPISGHTALYWYRQSLGQGPEFLIYFQGTGAADDSGLPNDRFFAVRPEGSVSTLKIQRTERGDSAVYLCASSLGTGDSETQYFGPGTRLLVL.

The chain links TRBV28 to TRBJ2-7, with 11 bases fitting TRBD1. Per the germline V gene, CDR1 is MDHEN and CDR2 is SYDVKM. The CDR3 length is 17 residues. The V gene end was trimmed by 5 bases and the J gene end by 2 bases; junction bases not matched to a gene: 11. CDR3 sequence reads: CASSPPYWDRGAYEQYF. DNA for the CDR3: TGTGCCAGCAGTCCGCCCTACTGGGACAGGGGGGCCTACGAGCAGTACTTC.

The chain couples TRBV14 to TRBJ1-5; D is unclear. The germline V and J ends were trimmed by 0 bases and 3 bases, with 12 bases remaining between them. CDR3 length equals 16 residues. The germline V gene has CDR1 SGHDN and CDR2 FVKESK. The CDR3 DNA reads as TGTGCCAGCAGCCAAGAAGTAAGAGTTATCAATCAGCCCCAGCATTTT. Residues: CASSQEVRVINQPQHF.

This clonotype was observed a handful of times. V is TRBV6-5 and J is TRBJ2-7; the match to TRBD1 covers 10 bases. There are 15 residues in the CDR3. J lost 3 bases, V lost 2 bases, and 4 bases had no gene match. Germline lookup yields CDR1 MNHEY and CDR2 SVGAGI. The DNA of the CDR3 is TGTGCCAGCAGTTACACCGGGACAGGGGACTACGAGCAGTACTTC. Protein sequence: CASSYTGTGDYEQYF.

This chain joins TRBV9 and TRBJ2-5; D gene ambiguous. This CDR3 has 14 amino acids. Trimming removed 4 bases at V and 3 bases at J, with 13 bases between. Per the germline V gene, CDR1 is SGDLS and CDR2 is YYNGEE. The CDR3: CASSLRSIKETQYF. The CDR3 nucleotides read TGTGCCAGCAGCCTCCGGAGCATCAAAGAGACCCAGTACTTC.

This clonotype was recorded a few times. The chain joins TRBV13 to TRBJ2-7; D gene ambiguous. There are 16 residues in the CDR3. Trimming removed 0 bases from V and 2 bases from J, with 14 bases in between. Germline values: CDR1 PRHDT, CDR2 FYEKMQ (reference sequence). The CDR3 protein is CASSLGWQLSTYEQYF. CDR3 DNA sequence: TGTGCCAGCAGCTTAGGATGGCAGCTTTCAACCTACGAGCAGTACTTC. The variable domain in full, completed from reference TRBV13 and TRBJ2-7, reads AAGVIQSPRHLIKEKRETATLKCYPIPRHDTVYWYQQGPGQDPQFLISFYEKMQSDKGSIPDRFSAQQFSDYHSELNMSSLELGDSALYFCASSLGWQLSTYEQYFGPGTRLTVT.

The chain links TRBV6-6 to TRBJ2-1; TRBD1 matches at 12 bases. The CDR3 loop spans 16 amino acids. CDR1 and CDR2 (germline): MNHNY, SVGAGI (reference sequence). V was clipped by 5 bases and J by 4 bases; unmatched bases: 6. CDR3: CASSEGQGAAYNEQFF. The CDR3, as DNA: TGTGCCAGCAGTGAGGGACAGGGGGCGGCATACAATGAGCAGTTCTTC.

This clonotype has only a few counts. The V gene is TRBV7-2, the J gene TRBJ1-5, with D perhaps matching TRBD1 (6 bases). V shed 1 base and J shed 0 bases, with 16 bases lying between them. The CDR3 covers 18 residues. In germline, CDR1 is SGHTA, CDR2 FQGNSA. This CDR3 is CASSLGSGASYSNQPQHF. The CDR3 bases are TGTGCCAGCAGCTTAGGCTCGGGGGCCAGCTATAGCAATCAGCCCCAGCATTTT.

The chain recombines TRBV19 with TRBJ2-3; the D gene is possibly TRBD1 (5 bases). V lost 7 bases and J lost 0, with 11 bases in between. Germline CDR1 reads LNHDA; CDR2 reads SQIVND (reference sequence). CDR3 length equals 14 residues. The CDR3 loop is CASTDPGSTDTQYF. CDR3 in DNA: TGTGCCAGTACCGATCCAGGGAGCACAGATACGCAGTATTTT.

The rearrangement links TRBV6-1 to TRBJ1-5, with 8 bases that match TRBD1. CDR3 length equals 14 residues. Losses at the gene ends were 3 bases for V and 9 bases for J; bases not matched to a gene: 7. Germline CDR1 reads MNHNS; CDR2 reads SASEGT. The CDR3 DNA reads TGTGCCAGCAGTGAGGGGGGACAGGCTGGGCCCCAGCATTTT. Translating gives CASSEGGQAGPQHF.

This chain links TRBV5-4 with TRBJ2-1, with a possible D match to TRBD2 (6 bases). The CDR3 is 16 amino acids. V lost 4 bases, J lost 1 base, and 15 bases lay in between. The germline CDR1 and CDR2 sequences are SGHNT and YYREEE (reference sequence). CDR3 sequence: CASSGGAGFSYNEQFF. The CDR3 DNA is TGTGCCAGCAGCGGAGGGGCAGGATTTTCCTACAATGAGCAGTTCTTC. The full variable domain, in which reference TRBV5-4 and TRBJ2-1 provide the parts outside the CDR3, is ETGVTQSPTHLIKTRGQQVTLRCSSQSGHNTVSWYQQALGQGPQFIFQYYREEENGRGNFPPRFSGLQFPNYSSELNVNALELDDSALYLCASSGGAGFSYNEQFFGPGTRLTVL.

J is TRBJ1-1 and V is TRBV7-9; D possibly corresponds to TRBD1 (6 bases). CDR1 and CDR2 from the germline V gene are SEHNR and FQNEAQ (reference sequence). Trimming removed 5 bases from V and 4 bases from J, with 20 bases in between. The length of the CDR3 is 16 residues. The CDR3 loop is CASSPSGGAWGTEAFF. The DNA for the CDR3 is TGTGCCAGCAGCCCCTCGGGGGGGGCCTGGGGCACTGAAGCTTTCTTT.

This clonotype has just a few counts. The V gene is TRBV3-1, the J gene TRBJ2-7; 8 positions match TRBD1. This CDR3 contains 14 residues. CDR1 and CDR2 (germline): LGHDT, YNNKEL (reference sequence). V lost 4 bases and J lost 5; bases outside the gene matches: 7. CDR3: CASSLGQVAHEQYF. CDR3 sequence (DNA): TGTGCCAGCAGCCTGGGACAGGTGGCGCACGAGCAGTACTTC.

This clonotype was seen only a few times. This rearrangement joins TRBV5-1 to TRBJ2-7; D is perhaps TRBD1 or TRBD2 (6 bases each). CDR3 length: 14 residues. Trimming left V 3 bases short and J 5 bases short, with 15 bases between. The germline CDR1 and CDR2 sequences are SGHRS and YFSETQ. CDR3 residues: CASSSGTGGHEQYF. The CDR3 bases are TGCGCCAGCAGCTCCGGGACTGGGGGGCACGAGCAGTACTTC.

In its sample, this clonotype was seen many times. The chain is built from TRBV6-5 and TRBJ1-6; 7 bases align to TRBD1. Germline-derived CDR1 and CDR2 are MNHEY and SVGAGI. The CDR3 spans 15 residues. Trimming cost V 6 bases and J 5 bases; bases outside gene matches: 7. CDR3: CASSRQGENNSPLHF. The DNA of the CDR3 is TGTGCCAGCAGCCGACAGGGTGAGAATAATTCACCCCTCCACTTT.

V gene TRBV9 combines with J gene TRBJ2-3, with D perhaps TRBD1 or TRBD2 (5 bases each). This CDR3 spans 13 amino acids. V lost 7 bases to trimming and J lost 2 bases, with 11 bases between them. CDR1 and CDR2 (germline): SGDLS, YYNGEE. CDR3 sequence (DNA): TGTGCCAGCGGGGGAAGTTACACAGATACGCAGTATTTT. Its protein is CASGGSYTDTQYF.